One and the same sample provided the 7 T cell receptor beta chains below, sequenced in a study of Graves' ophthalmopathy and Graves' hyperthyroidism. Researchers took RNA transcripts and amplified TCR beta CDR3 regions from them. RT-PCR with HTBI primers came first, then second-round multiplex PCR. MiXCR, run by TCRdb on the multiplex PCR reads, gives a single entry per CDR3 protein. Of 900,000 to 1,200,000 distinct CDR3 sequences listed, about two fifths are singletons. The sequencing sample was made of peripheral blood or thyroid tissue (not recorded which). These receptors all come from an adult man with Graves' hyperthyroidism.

DNA for the CDR3: TGTGCCATCAGTGAGTCGAGGACGGTGACCCAGGCTCAGCCCCAGCATTTT. Protein product: CAISESRTVTQAQPQHF. The chain combines TRBV10-3 with TRBJ1-5; D not certain. V was pared by 0 bases and J by 6 bases, with 18 bases between. The CDR3 spans 17 residues. In germline, CDR1 is ENHRY, CDR2 SYGVKD.

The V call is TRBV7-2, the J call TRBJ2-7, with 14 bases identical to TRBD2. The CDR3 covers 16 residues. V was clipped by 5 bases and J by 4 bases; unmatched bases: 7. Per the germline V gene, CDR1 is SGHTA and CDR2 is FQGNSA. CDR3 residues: CASSTGTSGSRYEQYF. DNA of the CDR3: TGTGCCAGCAGCACCGGGACTAGCGGGAGCAGGTACGAGCAGTACTTC. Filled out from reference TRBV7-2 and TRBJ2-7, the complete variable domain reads GAGVSQSPSNKVTEKGKDVELRCDPISGHTALYWYRQSLGQGLEFLIYFQGNSAPDKSGLPSDRFSAERTGGSVSTLTIQRTQQEDSAVYLCASSTGTSGSRYEQYFGPGTRLTVT.

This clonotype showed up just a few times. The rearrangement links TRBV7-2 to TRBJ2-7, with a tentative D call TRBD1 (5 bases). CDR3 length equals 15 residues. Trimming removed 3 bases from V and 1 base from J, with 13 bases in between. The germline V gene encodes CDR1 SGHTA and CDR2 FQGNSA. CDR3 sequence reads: CASSLGRARSYEQYF. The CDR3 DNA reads TGTGCCAGCAGCTTGGGCAGGGCACGATCCTACGAGCAGTACTTC.

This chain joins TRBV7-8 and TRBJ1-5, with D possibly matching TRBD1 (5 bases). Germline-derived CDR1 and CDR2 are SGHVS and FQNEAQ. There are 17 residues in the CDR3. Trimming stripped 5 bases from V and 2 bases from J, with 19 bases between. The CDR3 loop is CASSPVVRQGGNQPQHF. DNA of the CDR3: TGTGCCAGCAGCCCTGTGGTGAGGCAGGGCGGCAATCAGCCCCAGCATTTT.

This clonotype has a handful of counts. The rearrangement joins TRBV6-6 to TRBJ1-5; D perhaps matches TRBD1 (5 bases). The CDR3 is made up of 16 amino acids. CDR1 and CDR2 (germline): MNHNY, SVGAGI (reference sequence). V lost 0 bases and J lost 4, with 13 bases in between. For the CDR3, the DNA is TGTGCCAGCAGTTACTCGGGGGATAGGGGAAATCAGCCCCAGCATTTT. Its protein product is CASSYSGDRGNQPQHF.

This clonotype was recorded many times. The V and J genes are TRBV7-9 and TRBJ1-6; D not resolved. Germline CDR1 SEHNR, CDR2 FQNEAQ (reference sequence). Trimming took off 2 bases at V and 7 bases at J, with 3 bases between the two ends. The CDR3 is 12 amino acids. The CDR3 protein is CASSLLNSPLHF. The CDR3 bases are TGTGCCAGCAGCTTACTGAATTCACCCCTCCACTTT.

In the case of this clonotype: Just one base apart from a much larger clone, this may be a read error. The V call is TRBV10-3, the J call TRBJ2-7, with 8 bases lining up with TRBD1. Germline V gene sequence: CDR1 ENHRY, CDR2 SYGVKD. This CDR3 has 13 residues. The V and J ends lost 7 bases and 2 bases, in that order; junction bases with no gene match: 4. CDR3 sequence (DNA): TGTGCCATCAAGCAGGGGGCGGCCTACGAGCAGTACTTC. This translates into CAIKQGAAYEQYF.